A selection of T cell receptor beta chains follows, all from one sample in a study of blood T cell repertoires in COVID-19. Produced via immunoSEQ multiplex PCR; TCRdb's table is partial and in-frame only. Among about 160,000 clones listed, around 80% were seen once. Specimen: peripheral blood. All receptors come from a woman aged 80 or older with acute or convalescent COVID-19. The CDR3 runs from the conserved cysteine through the conserved F or W. D genes are given only for firm matches. For some rows the clone size is stated as once, few or many, or as a class when expanded; others skip it.

length: 13; V: TRBV2; D: TRBD2; J: TRBJ2-4; size: -; DNA: TGTGCCAGCGCGGGGGACGCCAAAAACATTCAGTACTTC; CDR3: CASAGDAKNIQYF
length: 15; V: TRBV4-3; D: TRBD2; J: TRBJ2-5; size: -; DNA: TGCGCCAGCAGCCAAGGGACCGGGGGGTGGGAGACCCAGTACTTC; CDR3: CASSQGTGGWETQYF
length: 14; V: TRBV9; D: -; J: TRBJ2-3; size: -; DNA: TGTGCCAGCAGCGGTACCGGGGGCACAGATACGCAGTATTTT; CDR3: CASSGTGGTDTQYF
length: 17; V: TRBV5-4; D: TRBD1; J: TRBJ1-1; size: -; DNA: TGTGCCAGCAGCCCAATGCGACAGGGCGCTTTGAACACTGAAGCTTTCTTT; CDR3: CASSPMRQGALNTEAFF
length: 15; V: TRBV9; D: -; J: TRBJ1-6; size: few; DNA: TGTGCCAGCAGCGTAGGCCAGGGCAATAATTCACCCCTCCACTTT; CDR3: CASSVGQGNNSPLHF
length: 15; V: TRBV27; D: TRBD1; J: TRBJ1-6; size: -; DNA: TGTGCCAGCAGTTCAGGACAGGGATGGGCTTCACCCCTCCACTTT; CDR3: CASSSGQGWASPLHF
length: 12; V: TRBV3-1/TRBV3-2; D: -; J: TRBJ2-7; size: -; DNA: TGTGCCAGCAGCCAAGCAGGTAGGGAGCAGTACTTC; CDR3: CASSQAGREQYF
length: 15; V: TRBV18; D: -; J: TRBJ2-7; size: -; DNA: TGTGCCAGCTCACCAGGGGGTAGCGGCAGCTACGAGCAGTACTTC; CDR3: CASSPGGSGSYEQYF
length: 18; V: TRBV18; D: -; J: TRBJ2-1; size: -; DNA: TGTGCCAGCTCACCTGGAGGACTTCAGGGGCGGGTTAGGAATGAGCAGTTCTTC; CDR3: CASSPGGLQGRVRNEQFF
length: 19; V: TRBV5-4; D: TRBD2; J: TRBJ2-1; size: -; DNA: TGTGCCACTTTAAGCGGGCTAGGACTAGCGGGAAGCTCCTACAATGAGCAGTTCTTC; CDR3: CATLSGLGLAGSSYNEQFF
length: 13; V: TRBV7-9; D: -; J: TRBJ1-3; size: -; DNA: TGTGCCAGCAGCTTAGGGGGCGGAAACACCATATATTTT; CDR3: CASSLGGGNTIYF
length: 15; V: TRBV11-2; D: TRBD1; J: TRBJ1-2; size: few; DNA: TGTGCCAGCAGCACTCACAGGGGGCGCGTCTATGGCTACACCTTC; CDR3: CASSTHRGRVYGYTF
length: 19; V: TRBV9; D: TRBD2; J: TRBJ2-1; size: -; DNA: TGTGCCAGCAGCGCACGACTAGCGGGGGGCTCAAGCTCCTACAATGAGCAGTTCTTC; CDR3: CASSARLAGGSSSYNEQFF
length: 14; V: TRBV19; D: -; J: TRBJ1-1; size: -; DNA: TGTGCCAGTAGTCCGACAGCCTCGAACACTGAAGCTTTCTTT; CDR3: CASSPTASNTEAFF
length: 14; V: TRBV19; D: -; J: TRBJ1-5; size: few; DNA: TGTGCCAGTAGCGGGTTGGATAGCAATCAGCCCCAGCATTTT; CDR3: CASSGLDSNQPQHF
length: 14; V: TRBV12-5; D: -; J: TRBJ1-5; size: -; DNA: TGTGCTAGTGGTTTGGGACAGGCGGGCCAGCCCCAGCATTTT; CDR3: CASGLGQAGQPQHF
length: 14; V: TRBV20-1; D: TRBD1; J: TRBJ1-2; size: -; DNA: TGCAGTGCTAGTGCTGCAGGGGGCTACTATGGCTACACCTTC; CDR3: CSASAAGGYYGYTF
length: 16; V: TRBV5-1; D: TRBD2; J: TRBJ2-1; size: -; DNA: TGCGCCAGCAGCTTGGAGGGGGGACTAGCTGCGGTCCCAAAGTTCTTC; CDR3: CASSLEGGLAAVPKFF
length: 12; V: TRBV12-3/TRBV12-4; D: -; J: TRBJ2-7; size: few; DNA: TGTGCCAGCAGCCCGGGATTGGACGAGCAGTACTTC; CDR3: CASSPGLDEQYF
length: 15; V: TRBV19; D: -; J: TRBJ2-5; size: -; DNA: TGTGCCAGTAGTATAGATGGCGGGGTGGAAGAGACCCAGTACTTC; CDR3: CASSIDGGVEETQYF
length: 13; V: TRBV9; D: -; J: TRBJ2-7; size: once; DNA: TGTGCCAGCAGCCCAGGACAGTTCTACGAGCAGTACTTC; CDR3: CASSPGQFYEQYF
length: 18; V: TRBV11-2; D: TRBD1; J: TRBJ1-1; size: -; DNA: TGTGCCAGCAGCTCTAGAGCCCCGGGACAGGGCTTACACACTGAAGCTTTCTTT; CDR3: CASSSRAPGQGLHTEAFF
length: 15; V: TRBV2; D: -; J: TRBJ2-6; size: few; DNA: TGTGCCAGCAGTGCCCCCGGGGTTGGGGCCAACGTCCTGACTTTC; CDR3: CASSAPGVGANVLTF
length: 15; V: TRBV28; D: TRBD2; J: TRBJ2-1; size: -; DNA: TGTGCCAGCAAACTAGCGGGGAGCTCCTACAATGAGCAGTTCTTC; CDR3: CASKLAGSSYNEQFF
length: 15; V: TRBV29-1; D: TRBD2; J: TRBJ2-5; size: -; DNA: TGCAGCGTTCGTCCGGGTAGCGGGATCCAAGAGACCCAGTACTTC; CDR3: CSVRPGSGIQETQYF
length: 18; V: TRBV19; D: TRBD1; J: TRBJ1-4; size: -; DNA: TGTGCCAGTAGTATAGATGGGTTCCCCGGGACAGCTAATGAAAAACTGTTTTTT; CDR3: CASSIDGFPGTANEKLFF
length: 15; V: TRBV5-1; D: TRBD1; J: TRBJ1-3; size: -; DNA: TGCGCCAGCAGCGCAGGACAGGGCCCTGGAAACACCATATATTTT; CDR3: CASSAGQGPGNTIYF
length: 13; V: TRBV12-3/TRBV12-4; D: -; J: TRBJ2-7; size: -; DNA: TGTGCCAGCAGTTTCGGTAACAGCTACGAGCAGTACTTC; CDR3: CASSFGNSYEQYF
length: 15; V: TRBV28; D: TRBD1; J: TRBJ2-1; size: -; DNA: TGTGCCAGCACCATTGGGGGACAGGGGGACAATGAGCAGTTCTTC; CDR3: CASTIGGQGDNEQFF
length: 16; V: TRBV2; D: TRBD1; J: TRBJ2-7; size: -; DNA: TGTGCCAGCAGCTTCCTGGGGACAGGGTTTGCCTACGAGCAGTACTTC; CDR3: CASSFLGTGFAYEQYF
length: 11; V: TRBV20-1; D: -; J: TRBJ1-2; size: -; DNA: TGCAGTGCTAGTACAGGGAACAAGTACACCTTC; CDR3: CSASTGNKYTF
length: 11; V: TRBV10-3; D: -; J: TRBJ2-7; size: few; DNA: TGTGCCATCAGTGAACAGGGTGGCCTATACTTC; CDR3: CAISEQGGLYF
length: 16; V: TRBV10-3; D: TRBD2; J: TRBJ2-1; size: -; DNA: TGTGCCATCAGTGAGTTCGGGACTAGCGGACGCAATGAGCAGTTCTTC; CDR3: CAISEFGTSGRNEQFF
length: 13; V: TRBV3-1/TRBV3-2; D: -; J: TRBJ2-7; size: -; DNA: TGTGCCAGCAGCCAAGGTGACTTGGACGAGCAGTACTTC; CDR3: CASSQGDLDEQYF
length: 15; V: TRBV3-1/TRBV3-2; D: -; J: TRBJ1-5; size: -; DNA: TGTGCCAGCAGCCACCGGGGGACCGGTAATCAGCCCCAGCATTTT; CDR3: CASSHRGTGNQPQHF
length: 15; V: TRBV9; D: TRBD2; J: TRBJ2-1; size: -; DNA: TGTGCCAGCAACAGACTAGCGGAGTCCTACAATGAGCAGTTCTTC; CDR3: CASNRLAESYNEQFF
length: 13; V: TRBV7-8; D: -; J: TRBJ1-5; size: -; DNA: TGTGCCAGCAGCTTAGGGCCAGGGAAGCCCCAGCATTTT; CDR3: CASSLGPGKPQHF
length: 16; V: TRBV5-8; D: TRBD2; J: TRBJ2-4; size: -; DNA: TGTGCCAGCAGCCGTACCGGGACTAGCGTAATTAACATTCAGTACTTC; CDR3: CASSRTGTSVINIQYF
length: 15; V: TRBV10-2; D: TRBD2; J: TRBJ2-7; size: -; DNA: TGCGCCAGCAGTGACCCTCCCGCGGGAGCCTACGAGCAGTACTTC; CDR3: CASSDPPAGAYEQYF
length: 13; V: TRBV5-8; D: -; J: TRBJ1-3; size: -; DNA: TGTGCCAGCAGCTTGGGACAGAGAAACACCATATATTTT; CDR3: CASSLGQRNTIYF